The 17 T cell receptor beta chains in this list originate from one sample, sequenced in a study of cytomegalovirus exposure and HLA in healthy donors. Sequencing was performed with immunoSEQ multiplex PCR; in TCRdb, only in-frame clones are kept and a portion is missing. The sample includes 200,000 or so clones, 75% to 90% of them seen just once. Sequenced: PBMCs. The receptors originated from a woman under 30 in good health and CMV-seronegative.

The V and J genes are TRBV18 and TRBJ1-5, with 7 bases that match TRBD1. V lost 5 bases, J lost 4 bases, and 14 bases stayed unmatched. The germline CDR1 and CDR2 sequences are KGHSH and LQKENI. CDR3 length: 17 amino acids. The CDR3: CASSAIGGLGKNQPQHF. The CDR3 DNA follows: TGTGCCAGCTCAGCAATAGGGGGCCTCGGGAAGAATCAGCCCCAGCATTTT. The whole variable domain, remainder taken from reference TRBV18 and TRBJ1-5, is NAGVMQNPRHLVRRRGQEARLRCSPMKGHSHVYWYRQLPEEGLKFMVYLQKENIIDESGMPKERFSAEFPKEGPSILRIQQVVRGDSAAYFCASSAIGGLGKNQPQHFGDGTRLSIL.

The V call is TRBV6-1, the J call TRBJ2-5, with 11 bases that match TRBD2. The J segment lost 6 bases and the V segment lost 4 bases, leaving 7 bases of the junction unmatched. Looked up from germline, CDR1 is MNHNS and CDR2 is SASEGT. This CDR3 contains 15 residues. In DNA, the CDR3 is TGTGCCAGCAGTGTAGGCCTAGCGGGAGGACAGACCCAGTACTTC. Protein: CASSVGLAGGQTQYF.

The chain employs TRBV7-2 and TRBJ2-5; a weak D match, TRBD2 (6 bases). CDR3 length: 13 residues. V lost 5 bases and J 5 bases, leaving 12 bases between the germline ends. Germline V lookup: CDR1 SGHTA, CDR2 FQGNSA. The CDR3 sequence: CASSEVGRETQYF. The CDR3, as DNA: TGTGCCAGCAGCGAGGTGGGGAGGGAGACCCAGTACTTC.

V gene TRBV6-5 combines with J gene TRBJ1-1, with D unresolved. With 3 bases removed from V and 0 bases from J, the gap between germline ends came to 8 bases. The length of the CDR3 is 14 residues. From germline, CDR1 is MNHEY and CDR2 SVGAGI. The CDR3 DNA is TGTGCCAGCAGTTATTTAGGTGTGAACACTGAAGCTTTCTTT. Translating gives CASSYLGVNTEAFF.

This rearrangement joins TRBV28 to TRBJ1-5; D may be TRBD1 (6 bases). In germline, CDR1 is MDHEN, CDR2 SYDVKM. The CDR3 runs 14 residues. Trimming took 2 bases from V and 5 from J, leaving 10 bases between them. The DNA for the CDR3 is TGTGCCAGCAGTTTAGGGGGGGGCTATCAGCCCCAGCATTTT. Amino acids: CASSLGGGYQPQHF.

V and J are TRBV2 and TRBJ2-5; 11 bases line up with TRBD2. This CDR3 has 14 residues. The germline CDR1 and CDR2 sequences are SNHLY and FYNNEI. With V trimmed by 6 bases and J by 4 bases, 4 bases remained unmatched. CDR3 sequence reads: CASSLAGGRETQYF. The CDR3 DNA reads TGTGCCAGCAGCCTAGCGGGGGGCAGAGAGACCCAGTACTTC.

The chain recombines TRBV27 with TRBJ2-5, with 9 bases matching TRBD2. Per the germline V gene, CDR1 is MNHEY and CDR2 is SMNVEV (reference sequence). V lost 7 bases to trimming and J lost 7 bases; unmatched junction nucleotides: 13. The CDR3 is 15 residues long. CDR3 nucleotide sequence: TGTGCCAGCACCATGCGGCGGGGGGGGGAAGGGACCCAGTACTTC. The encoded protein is CASTMRRGGEGTQYF.

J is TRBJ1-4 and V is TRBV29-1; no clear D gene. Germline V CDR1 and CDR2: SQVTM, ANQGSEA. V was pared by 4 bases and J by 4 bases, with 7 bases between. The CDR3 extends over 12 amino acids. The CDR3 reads CSVGRLNEKLFF. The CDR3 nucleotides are TGCAGCGTTGGCAGGCTTAATGAAAAACTGTTTTTT.

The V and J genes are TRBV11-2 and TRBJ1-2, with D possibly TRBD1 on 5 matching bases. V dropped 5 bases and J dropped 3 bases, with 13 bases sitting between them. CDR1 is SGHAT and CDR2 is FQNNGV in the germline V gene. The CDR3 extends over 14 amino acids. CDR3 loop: CASSAKVGDYGYTF. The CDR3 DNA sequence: TGTGCCAGCAGCGCGAAAGTGGGGGACTATGGCTACACCTTC.

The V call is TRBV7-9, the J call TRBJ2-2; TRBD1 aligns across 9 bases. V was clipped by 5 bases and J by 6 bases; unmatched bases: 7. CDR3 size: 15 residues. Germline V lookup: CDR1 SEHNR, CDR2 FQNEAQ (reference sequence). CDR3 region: CASSLQGAGPGELFF. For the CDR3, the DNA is TGTGCCAGCAGCCTACAGGGGGCCGGGCCCGGGGAGCTGTTTTTT.

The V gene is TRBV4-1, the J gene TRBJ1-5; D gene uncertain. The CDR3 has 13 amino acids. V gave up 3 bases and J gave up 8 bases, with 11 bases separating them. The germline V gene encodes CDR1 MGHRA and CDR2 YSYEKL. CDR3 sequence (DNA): TGCGCCAGCAGCCAGGTACTTCGTGAGCCCCAGCATTTT. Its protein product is CASSQVLREPQHF.

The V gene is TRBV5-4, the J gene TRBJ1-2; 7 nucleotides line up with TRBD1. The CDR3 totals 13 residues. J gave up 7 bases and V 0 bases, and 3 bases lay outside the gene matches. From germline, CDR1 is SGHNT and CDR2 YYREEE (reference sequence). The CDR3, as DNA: TGTGCCAGCAGCTTGGAACAGGGGCCTGGCTACACCTTC. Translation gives CASSLEQGPGYTF.

The chain's CDR3 is CAISLPGQDTQYF. The CDR3 nucleotides read TGTGCCATCAGCCTTCCAGGGCAAGATACGCAGTATTTT. The chain is built from TRBV10-3 and TRBJ2-3, with D perhaps matching TRBD1 (5 bases). The CDR3 is 13 amino acids. V lost 6 bases to trimming and J lost 5 bases, with 12 bases between them. The germline gives CDR1 ENHRY, CDR2 SYGVKD.

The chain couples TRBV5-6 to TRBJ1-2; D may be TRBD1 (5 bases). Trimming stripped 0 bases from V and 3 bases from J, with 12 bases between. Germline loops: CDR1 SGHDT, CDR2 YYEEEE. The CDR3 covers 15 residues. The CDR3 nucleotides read TGTGCCAGCAGCTTGGCCGCACAGGTCCACTATGGCTACACCTTC. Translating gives CASSLAAQVHYGYTF.

The CDR3 nucleotides read TGCGCCAGCAGCCTGGGACTCCCAGGCAGAGATACGCAGTATTTT. Translating gives CASSLGLPGRDTQYF. The chain recombines TRBV4-1 with TRBJ2-3; TRBD2 is a possible D gene (6 bases). Trimming pared 4 bases from V and 5 bases from J, leaving 16 bases between. Germline CDR1 is MGHRA and CDR2 is YSYEKL. This CDR3 contains 15 residues.

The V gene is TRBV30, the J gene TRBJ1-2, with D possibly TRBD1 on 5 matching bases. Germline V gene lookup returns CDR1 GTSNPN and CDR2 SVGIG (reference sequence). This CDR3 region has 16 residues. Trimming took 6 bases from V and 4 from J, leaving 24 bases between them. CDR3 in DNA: TGTGCCTGCCGGCCCGAGCGAGGGGACCCTCTCTATGGCTACACCTTC. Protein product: CACRPERGDPLYGYTF. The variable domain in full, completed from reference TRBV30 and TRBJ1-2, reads SQTIHQWPATLVQPVGSPLSLECTVEGTSNPNLYWYRQAAGRGLQLLFYSVGIGQISSEVPQNLSASRPQDRQFILSSKKLLLSDSGFYLCACRPERGDPLYGYTFGSGTRLTVV.

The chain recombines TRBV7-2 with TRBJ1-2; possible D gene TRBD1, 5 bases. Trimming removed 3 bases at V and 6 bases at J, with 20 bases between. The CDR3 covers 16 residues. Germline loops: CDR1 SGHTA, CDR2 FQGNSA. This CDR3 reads CASSFRIQGGGDGYTF. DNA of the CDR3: TGTGCCAGCAGCTTTCGTATCCAGGGAGGAGGCGATGGCTACACCTTC.